Listed below are T cell receptor beta chains from one sample, sequenced in a study of cytomegalovirus exposure and HLA in healthy donors. Method: immunoSEQ multiplex PCR; TCRdb's copy keeps in-frame clones and lacks some. The sample has fewer than 120,000 clones, approximately 89% seen once; the top ten hold about 2%. Material for sequencing was PBMCs. Source of these receptors: a woman younger than 30 in good health and CMV-seronegative. Both conserved end residues are part of each CDR3. D genes are given only for firm matches. Size values are once, few and many counts, or a class for expanded clones, and some rows have none.

J | V | size | D | DNA | CDR3
TRBJ1-3 | TRBV9 | - | - | TGTGCCAGCAGCCTCAGGTCCTTCTCTGGAAACACCATATATTTT | CASSLRSFSGNTIYF
TRBJ1-1 | TRBV6-5 | - | - | TGTGCCAGCAGCCTCGGGCGGGCCACTGAAGCTTTCTTT | CASSLGRATEAFF
TRBJ1-4 | TRBV7-6 | - | - | TGTGCCAGCAGCCTCCGGGACTGGAATGAAAAACTGTTTTTT | CASSLRDWNEKLFF
TRBJ1-3 | TRBV4-3 | - | TRBD1 | TGCGCCAGCAGACCTGACAGGGGGGTCAGGAACACCATATATTTT | CASRPDRGVRNTIYF
TRBJ2-5 | TRBV7-9 | - | - | TGTGCCAGCAGCTTAGCATCAGGGTCTGGAGAGACCCAGTACTTC | CASSLASGSGETQYF
TRBJ1-1 | TRBV19 | - | - | TGTGCCAGTAGGGGACAACTGGACACTGAAGCTTTCTTT | CASRGQLDTEAFF
TRBJ1-5 | TRBV28 | - | - | TGTGCCAATCCGGGACAAGTGATACGAGGGCCCCAGCATTTT | CANPGQVIRGPQHF
TRBJ2-7 | TRBV7-3 | - | - | TGTGCCAGCAGCTTAACGGTCTACCGGGGAGACGAGCAGTACTTC | CASSLTVYRGDEQYF
TRBJ2-3 | TRBV4-3 | once | - | TGCGCCAGCAGCCAAGTGGGTAGCGTACTCACAGATACGCAGTATTTT | CASSQVGSVLTDTQYF
TRBJ1-5 | TRBV5-1 | - | - | TGCGCCAGCAGCTTGGCCGGCGGGCGGGGGCAGCCCCAGCATTTT | CASSLAGGRGQPQHF
TRBJ1-5 | TRBV7-9 | - | TRBD1 | TGTGCCAGCAGCCCCGGGACAGGCCATCAGCCCCAGCATTTT | CASSPGTGHQPQHF
TRBJ2-7 | TRBV28 | once | TRBD1 | TGTGCCAGCAGTCAGACCTCGGGACAGACGGAGCAGTACTTC | CASSQTSGQTEQYF
TRBJ1-5 | TRBV2 | - | TRBD1 | TGTGCCAGCGCCGACAGGGGCAATCAGCCCCAGCATTTT | CASADRGNQPQHF
TRBJ2-1 | TRBV4-2 | - | TRBD2 | TGTGCCAGCAGCCAAGATCTAGGCGGGGGGTCCTACAATGAGCAGTTCTTC | CASSQDLGGGSYNEQFF
TRBJ1-1 | TRBV5-1 | - | - | TGCGCCAGCAGCTTGGAGTTTCAGGGGATGGCTTTCTTT | CASSLEFQGMAFF
TRBJ1-4 | TRBV18 | - | - | TGTGCCAGCTCACCCGGGACACCGACGGGCGGTGAAAAACTGTTTTTT | CASSPGTPTGGEKLFF
TRBJ2-7 | TRBV5-6 | - | TRBD2 | TGTGCCAGCAGGGAAACCGGGGGGGCGGCCTACGAGCAGTACTTC | CASRETGGAAYEQYF
TRBJ2-3 | TRBV28 | - | TRBD2 | TGTGCCAGCAGTTCTCCTAGCGGGAGGAGTTTAGATACGCAGTATTTT | CASSSPSGRSLDTQYF
TRBJ2-5 | TRBV2 | - | - | TGTGCCAGCAGTGAACTGATTGCGGGACCGCGGGAGACCCAGTACTTC | CASSELIAGPRETQYF
TRBJ2-7 | TRBV6-6 | - | TRBD2 | TGTGCCAGCAGTTACCGGACTAGCGGGAGCTACGAGCAGTACTTC | CASSYRTSGSYEQYF
TRBJ2-1 | TRBV5-1 | - | - | TGCGCCAGCAGCCCCGGGGGCTCCTACAATGAGCAGTTCTTC | CASSPGGSYNEQFF
TRBJ1-1 | TRBV6-1 | - | - | TGTGCCAGCAGTGAGGGGCTCACAAGAGCTTTCTTT | CASSEGLTRAFF
TRBJ1-1 | TRBV28 | - | - | TGTGCCAGCAGCTTAATGGAGATGAACACTGAAGCTTTCTTT | CASSLMEMNTEAFF
TRBJ2-2 | TRBV7-2 | - | - | TGTGCCAGCAGCTCTAGTTTTATCGGGGAGCTGTTTTTT | CASSSSFIGELFF
TRBJ2-3 | TRBV7-9 | - | TRBD1 | TGTGCCAGCAGCCAGGGACAGTGGGAGAAAGATACGCAGTATTTT | CASSQGQWEKDTQYF
TRBJ1-5 | TRBV19 | - | - | TGTGCCAGTAGTATCCGGGACACCATGATGAGCAATCAGCCCCAGCATTTT | CASSIRDTMMSNQPQHF
TRBJ2-3 | TRBV19 | once | - | TGTGCCAGTAGTCGGGGACTTTCAGATACGCAGTATTTT | CASSRGLSDTQYF
TRBJ2-1 | TRBV5-1 | - | TRBD2 | TGCGCCAGCCAGGAGGCGGGGGGGCCAGGTGAGCAGTTCTTC | CASQEAGGPGEQFF
TRBJ2-3 | TRBV28 | - | - | TGTGCCAGCAGTTTATACAGGGACCCTGTTAATACGCAGTATTTT | CASSLYRDPVNTQYF
TRBJ2-5 | TRBV10-3 | - | - | TGTGCCACCCGGGACAATAAAGAGACCCAGTACTTC | CATRDNKETQYF
TRBJ2-7 | TRBV14 | - | - | TGTGCCAGCAGCCAAGCAACTAGCAATTCATACGAGCAGTACTTC | CASSQATSNSYEQYF
TRBJ1-4 | TRBV7-2 | once | TRBD1 | TGTGCCAGCAGCTTTCAGGGACAGCCTGTAAAACTGTTTTTT | CASSFQGQPVKLFF
TRBJ2-3 | TRBV4-2 | - | - | TGTGCCAGCAGCCAAGAACCGGACTCAGATACGCAGTATTTT | CASSQEPDSDTQYF
TRBJ2-3 | TRBV18 | - | - | TGTGCCAGCTCACCCTCGACAGGCAAGGATACGCAGTATTTT | CASSPSTGKDTQYF
TRBJ1-1 | TRBV4-3 | - | TRBD1 | TGCGCCAGCAGCCAAGATGGAAGGGGGCGGACTGAAGCTTTCTTT | CASSQDGRGRTEAFF
TRBJ1-5 | TRBV28 | - | - | TGTGCCAGCAGTCCCCCAGGGGTCCACAATCAGCCCCAGCATTTT | CASSPPGVHNQPQHF
TRBJ2-1 | TRBV7-3 | once | - | TGTGCCAGCAGCGCCCAACTGAGCTCCTACAATGAGCAGTTCTTC | CASSAQLSSYNEQFF
TRBJ1-3 | TRBV7-9 | - | TRBD1 | TGTGCCAGCAGCTTACACTCGACAGGGCAAGGAAACACCATATATTTT | CASSLHSTGQGNTIYF
TRBJ2-3 | TRBV5-1 | - | TRBD2 | TGCGCCAGCAGCTTGGCCCTGGGCGGGGGGGCCTATAGCACAGATACGCAGTATTTT | CASSLALGGGAYSTDTQYF
TRBJ1-1 | TRBV5-1 | - | TRBD1 | TGCGCCAGCAGCAAGATACAGGGGGCCAACACTGAAGCTTTCTTT | CASSKIQGANTEAFF
TRBJ2-5 | TRBV27 | - | - | TGTGCCAGCAGTTTTGGGACTCTGGAGACCCAGTACTTC | CASSFGTLETQYF
TRBJ2-5 | TRBV7-2 | once | TRBD2 | TGTGCCAGCAGCTCACTACCCCTAGCGGGGAGGGGAGAGACCCAGTACTTC | CASSSLPLAGRGETQYF
TRBJ1-1 | TRBV19 | - | - | TGTGCCAGTAGTCTGTGGACAGTAATGAACACTGAAGCTTTCTTT | CASSLWTVMNTEAFF
TRBJ1-4 | TRBV10-3 | - | - | TGTGCCATCAGTGAGTCGCGGTCCACCTCCAATGAAAAACTGTTTTTT | CAISESRSTSNEKLFF
TRBJ1-1 | TRBV4-1 | - | - | TGCGCCAGCCGAAAATCCGCGGGGGGAACTGAAGCTTTCTTT | CASRKSAGGTEAFF
TRBJ2-6 | TRBV9 | - | - | TGTGCCAGCAGCGTAGAGGAGGGTAGGGCTGGGGCCAACGTCCTGACTTTC | CASSVEEGRAGANVLTF
TRBJ2-5 | TRBV11-2 | once | TRBD1 | TGTGCCAGCAGCTTATTAAGGGGGCTAGAGACCCAGTACTTC | CASSLLRGLETQYF
TRBJ2-1 | TRBV2 | - | - | TGTGCCAGCAGTGCAGGGGCCCGTCTCTTCTTC | CASSAGARLFF
TRBJ2-3 | TRBV7-9 | - | TRBD1 | TGTGCCAGCAGCTTCGGGACAGGGGGCACAGATACGCAGTATTTT | CASSFGTGGTDTQYF
TRBJ2-7 | TRBV6-1 | - | TRBD1 | TGTGCCAGCACCTCCGCAGGGGGCGGATCCTACGAGCAGTACTTC | CASTSAGGGSYEQYF
TRBJ2-7 | TRBV27 | - | - | TGTGCCAGCAGTTTGGGCGGTCTAGCGACCGAGCAGTACTTC | CASSLGGLATEQYF
TRBJ2-1 | TRBV7-3 | once | - | TGTGCCAGCAGGCTAACTAGCATCGGTGAGCAGTTCTTC | CASRLTSIGEQFF
TRBJ1-1 | TRBV28 | - | TRBD1 | TGTGCCAGTGCGGTTAGGGACAGCCCGGAGGCTTTCTTT | CASAVRDSPEAFF
TRBJ1-4 | TRBV4-3 | - | - | TGCGCCAGCAGCCAAGATGGGTCCTCCCGCGGGAAACTGTTTTTT | CASSQDGSSRGKLFF
TRBJ2-7 | TRBV5-1 | - | TRBD2 | TGCGCCAGCACCGCAGCGGGATTTGAGTACGAGCAGTACTTC | CASTAAGFEYEQYF
TRBJ2-3 | TRBV4-1 | - | TRBD2 | TGCGCCAGCAGCCAACAGACTAGCGAGAGCACAGATACGCAGTATTTT | CASSQQTSESTDTQYF